This T cell receptor (beta chain) was captured in a study of Ad26.COV2.S vaccination and SARS-CoV-2 variants (dated by TCRdb to the early 2020s). Context from the whole study: Vaccine-arm donors were drawn from COV1001, a multicentre, randomized, double-blind, placebo-controlled phase I-IIa trial of Ad26.COV2.S in healthy adults. TCRbeta repertoire sequencing was used to assess the specificity and breadth of SARS-CoV-2-reactive T cell receptors after Ad26.COV2.S vaccination. Participants in the trial were split at random into five groups of five each, receiving low-dose or high-dose Ad26.COV2.S once or twice, or else placebo on both occasions. Blinding of investigators to trial group allocation was maintained during experiments and outcome assessment. A total of about 30 samples were included in the TCR-sequenced set, comprising some 20 Ad26.COV2.S vaccine recipients, 5 placebo recipients and 8 SARS-CoV-2 convalescent individuals. Dosing of Ad26.COV2.S was intramuscular, at either 5x10^10 or 1x10^11 viral particles, delivered as one shot or as two shots spaced 56 days apart. Results the study describes overall, beyond this receptor: The study was not powered for comparison of responses between vaccine doses or regimens. Higher spike-specific TCR breadth was observed in Ad26.COV2.S recipients than in placebo recipients (P = 0.0014). The authors noted that total T cell responses may have been underestimated by the TCR breadth and depth analyses. After vaccination, spike-specific CD8+ and CD4+ T cell responses were reported to show substantial breadth. Comparable non-spike TCR breadth was observed between vaccine and placebo recipients, consistent with only spike being contained in the vaccine.

Read against the paper, the sample's treatment or condition label means: roughly 18 received Ad26.COV2.S at low or high dose, single or two shots; roughly five received placebo; per-sample allocation not given. For vaccine and placebo recipients, repertoires were sequenced using samples collected on day 63 after the first injection. In Cohort 1b, fewer than 30 adults aged 18-55 years were enrolled at a single site in Boston, USA, between 29 July and 7 August 2020. Ad26.COV2.S was a replication-incompetent adenovirus type 26 vector expressing a prefusion-stabilized SARS-CoV-2 spike protein from the original Wuhan strain. From a lookup of the germline V gene (reference sequence), CDR1 and CDR2 are LGHDT and YNNKEL. Trimming takes 4 bases from V and 5 bases from J, and the germline ends sit 17 bases apart. From cysteine to phenylalanine, the CDR3 is 15 amino acids long. Solely the CDR3 DNA is kept, with 45 bases framed from the first base.

TCRbeta CDR3 regions were sequenced with the immunoSEQ Assay. After extraction, genomic DNA underwent amplification by bias-controlled multiplex PCR, followed by high-throughput sequencing. In the paper's pipeline: Collapsing and filtering of sequences were performed to quantify the absolute abundance of each unique TCRbeta CDR3 region. T cell fraction was estimated by normalizing TCRbeta template counts to usable DNA, which was measured by amplifying reference genes present in all nucleated cells. Repertoire TCRs were annotated as SARS-CoV-2-specific by exact matching of V gene, CDR3 amino acid sequence and J gene to a known reactive TCR set. The reference SARS-CoV-2 TCR set was derived from MIRA and filtered for enrichment in COVID-19-positive ImmuneCODE repertoires, a step that removed public or cross-reactive TCRs. Drawing on the MIRA antigens, annotated TCRs were analysed further at the level of specific ORF or position within ORF. Depth was the summed frequency of annotated unique rearrangements, while breadth was defined as annotated unique rearrangements over total unique productive rearrangements. Two-sided Wilcoxon rank-sum tests were applied when comparing TCR breadth between groups. TCRdb obtained this table from immuneACCESS and retained in-frame rearrangements with V and J assigned. These tables miss some clones; where compared with another copy, unresolved V genes account for less than half of the shortfall, and the remainder is unexplained. The DNA was the basis for D and trimming; V, J and clone size are from that table. The sample profile shows approximately 480,000 clones; 87% of them were found once. Of the sample, around 13% falls within the top ten clones.

Turning to this clone: The clone's antigen remains unknown. Per-base quality was not reported, and no clone a single base away is much larger than it.

Sample: peripheral blood, taken in a trial of Ad26.COV2.S vaccine versus placebo. This clonotype was obtained from a person between 18 and 65 years old who received the Ad26.COV2.S COVID-19 vaccine or a placebo. The rearrangement joined TRBV3-1 (or the pseudogene TRBV3-2) to TRBJ2-5, with the identity of the D gene unclear. The sequenced DNA is TGTGCCAGCAGCCGCCGGCCCGGTAGCCGGGAGACCCAGTACTTC. This yields the protein CASSRRPGSRETQYF.